The 26 T cell receptor beta chains below all came from one sample that was sequenced in a study of TIL therapy for anti-PD-1-resistant metastatic lung cancer. Sequencing used immunoSEQ v3. Only in-frame clones appear in the TCRdb table, and some are missing; sequencing was by immunoSEQ multiplex PCR. Among more than 55,000 clones listed, approximately 80% were seen once. Time point here: pre-treatment sample, taken before nivolumab and TIL therapy. The sample consisted of blood, taken at baseline. The receptors here all came from a person between 25 and 80 years old with non-small cell lung cancer.

This sequence joins TRBV3-1 (or the pseudogene TRBV3-2) and TRBJ1-1; D might be TRBD1 (6 bases). CDR1 and CDR2 (germline): LGHDT, YNNKEL (reference sequence). This CDR3 contains 11 residues. With 4 bases removed from V and 10 bases from J, the gap between germline ends came to 10 bases. In DNA, the CDR3 is TGTGCCAGCAGCCGAGGGGGTTTAGCTTTCTTT. Translating gives CASSRGGLAFF.

The chain recombines TRBV27 with TRBJ1-1; 7 bases are a match to TRBD1. After removal of 2 bases from V and 3 bases from J, the junction contained 6 bases not matched to a gene. In germline, CDR1 is MNHEY, CDR2 SMNVEV (reference sequence). The CDR3 extends over 15 amino acids. CDR3 sequence: CASSLLQGGDTEAFF. CDR3 bases: TGTGCCAGCAGTTTACTTCAGGGGGGTGACACTGAAGCTTTCTTT.

The chain recombines TRBV5-1 with TRBJ2-7; 9 positions match TRBD1. CDR1 and CDR2 from the germline V gene are SGHRS and YFSETQ. This CDR3 comprises 14 residues. After removal of 6 bases from V and 4 bases from J, the junction contained 8 bases not matched to a gene. This CDR3 is CASTLTGGRYEQYF. The CDR3 DNA reads TGCGCCAGCACCCTGACAGGGGGTCGGTACGAGCAGTACTTC.

This clone was detected once. At one of its ends the junction is not consistent with the germline gene, which may arise from a read error. J is TRBJ1-4 and V is TRBV5-5; TRBD1 matches 12 bases. The CDR3 loop spans 14 amino acids. Germline values: CDR1 SGHKS, CDR2 YYEKEE (reference sequence). In nucleotides, the CDR3 is TGTGCCAGCAGCCCCGGGACAGGGGGCCGTAGGGTAGTTTTT. It yields the protein CASSPGTGGRRVVF.

J is TRBJ1-2 and V is TRBV9; D is unclear. CDR3 length: 15 residues. Germline V gene data show CDR1 as SGDLS and CDR2 as YYNGEE. The V end lost 0 bases, the J end lost 6 bases, and 15 bases lay between the germline ends. This CDR3 reads CASSVGARQRDGYTF. The CDR3 region has the DNA TGTGCCAGCAGCGTAGGGGCTAGGCAGCGAGATGGCTACACCTTC.

This chain links TRBV7-3 with TRBJ2-2; D could derive from TRBD1 or TRBD2 (5 bases each). Germline V CDR1 and CDR2: SGHTA, FQGTGA. Trimming stripped 4 bases from V and 0 bases from J, with 12 bases between. The CDR3 loop spans 16 amino acids. The CDR3 loop reads CASSSSGTTNTGELFF. DNA of the CDR3: TGTGCCAGCAGCTCTTCCGGGACCACGAACACCGGGGAGCTGTTTTTT. The variable domain in full, with the rest retrieved from reference TRBV7-3 and TRBJ2-2, is GAGVSQTPSNKVTEKGKYVELRCDPISGHTALYWYRQSLGQGPEFLIYFQGTGAADDSGLPNDRFFAVRPEGSVSTLKIQRTERGDSAVYLCASSSSGTTNTGELFFGEGSRLTVL.

This chain connects TRBV6-5 to TRBJ2-5; 10 bases are a match to TRBD1. V lost 6 bases to trimming and J lost 5 bases; unmatched junction nucleotides: 9. Per germline, CDR1 MNHEY and CDR2 SVGAGI. This CDR3 is built from 15 residues. CDR3 sequence reads: CASREETGGFETQYF. The CDR3 DNA reads TGTGCCAGCAGGGAGGAGACAGGGGGCTTTGAGACCCAGTACTTC.

This clone has just one count. The CDR3 DNA sequence: TGCGCCAGCAGCAAGGGAGATTACAATGAGCAGTTCTTC. Translating gives CASSKGDYNEQFF. The J gene is TRBJ2-1, the V gene TRBV5-1; TRBD2 might be the D (5 bases). The germline V gene has CDR1 SGHRS and CDR2 YFSETQ. The CDR3 totals 13 residues. Trimming removed 4 bases from V and 4 bases from J, with 9 bases in between.

The chain links TRBV5-1 to TRBJ2-2; TRBD1 matches 8 bases. This CDR3 contains 18 residues. CDR1 is SGHRS, CDR2 YFSETQ, per germline. The V segment lost 1 base and the J segment 1 base; nucleotides outside the gene matches: 9. The CDR3 DNA is TGCGCCAGCAGCTTGTCCCGCCGGGGGACAGGGAACACCGGGGAGCTGTTTTTT. The encoded protein is CASSLSRRGTGNTGELFF.

The chain uses TRBV10-3 and TRBJ2-1; D not certain. Germline CDR1 reads ENHRY; CDR2 reads SYGVKD. This CDR3 is 13 amino acids long. With 3 bases removed from V and 10 bases from J, the gap between germline ends came to 13 bases. Written as DNA, the CDR3 is TGTGCCATCAGTGACCCCCCGCTAGGCGAGCAGTTCTTC. Protein product: CAISDPPLGEQFF.

This clone was seen a few times. The chain carries TRBV6-2 or TRBV6-3 and TRBJ1-1; unclear D gene. This CDR3 is 14 amino acids long. The V gene lost 1 base and the J gene lost 1 base, with 7 bases spanning the gap. CDR1 is MNHEY and CDR2 is SVGEGT in the germline V gene. The CDR3 sequence: CASSYWTGNTEAFF. The CDR3 region has the DNA TGTGCCAGCAGTTACTGGACGGGGAACACTGAAGCTTTCTTT.

J is TRBJ2-7 and V is TRBV7-9, with TRBD1 matching 8 bases. CDR1 is SEHNR, CDR2 FQNEAQ, per germline (reference sequence). V trimming: 4 bases; J trimming: 5 bases; junction bases outside the gene matches: 7. The CDR3 sequence is 14 residues long. CDR3 nucleotides: TGTGCCAGCAGCTCCCGGACAGGGCAGGACGAGCAGTACTTC. Its protein product is CASSSRTGQDEQYF.

This clone was observed once. V is TRBV5-6 and J is TRBJ1-1; a possible D gene is TRBD1 (6 bases). CDR3 length: 14 amino acids. Germline V gene sequence: CDR1 SGHDT, CDR2 YYEEEE. The V and J ends lost 2 bases and 5 bases respectively, with 13 bases between them. The DNA for the CDR3 is TGTGCCAGCAGCTTCTCAGGGGCAGGGACTGAAGCTTTCTTT. Translation gives CASSFSGAGTEAFF. Combining the CDR3 with reference TRBV5-6 and TRBJ1-1 gives the whole variable domain DAGVTQSPTHLIKTRGQQVTLRCSPKSGHDTVSWYQQALGQGPQFIFQYYEEEERQRGNFPDRFSGHQFPNYSSELNVNALLLGDSALYLCASSFSGAGTEAFFGQGTRLTVV.

The rearrangement uses TRBV19 and TRBJ2-1, with TRBD1 identical over 7 bases. The germline V gene encodes CDR1 LNHDA and CDR2 SQIVND (reference sequence). This CDR3 comprises 14 residues. V dropped 3 bases and J dropped 7; count of bases not matched to a gene: 6. The CDR3 DNA follows: TGTGCCAGTAGTATCGGAAGGGGGCCAAATGAGCAGTTCTTC. It encodes CASSIGRGPNEQFF.

This rearrangement joins TRBV30 to TRBJ1-5; tentative D call: TRBD1 (5 bases). This CDR3 is 13 amino acids long. Germline V gives CDR1 GTSNPN, CDR2 SVGIG (reference sequence). Between the trimmed V and J ends, which lost 0 bases and 4 bases, there was a span of 7 bases. The CDR3 DNA reads as TGTGCCTGGAGTGTACGGGGGAATCAGCCCCAGCATTTT. Translation: CAWSVRGNQPQHF.

The genes are TRBV28 and TRBJ2-7; 10 nucleotides agree with TRBD2. V lost 10 bases to trimming and J lost 7 bases; unmatched junction nucleotides: 10. Germline lookup yields CDR1 MDHEN and CDR2 SYDVKM. The CDR3 spans 13 residues. The CDR3 is CATQGGLAHEQYF. CDR3 nucleotide sequence: TGTGCCACTCAAGGGGGACTAGCGCATGAGCAGTACTTC.

V and J are TRBV11-3 and TRBJ2-7; the D gene is possibly TRBD1 (5 bases). Germline V lookup: CDR1 SGHNT, CDR2 YENEEA. The length of the CDR3 is 13 residues. The ends were cut back, 2 bases at V and 3 bases at J, with 8 bases in the middle. This chain's CDR3 is CASSLWQGYEQYF. As DNA, the CDR3 is TGTGCCAGCAGCTTATGGCAGGGCTACGAGCAGTACTTC.

The genes are TRBV5-4 and TRBJ2-3; TRBD2 is a possible D gene (6 bases). Germline CDR1 reads SGHNT; CDR2 reads YYREEE (reference sequence). Trimming left V 0 bases short and J 4 bases short, with 9 bases between. This CDR3 region has 14 residues. Here the CDR3 reads CASSLGLDPDTQYF. The CDR3 DNA reads TGTGCCAGCAGCTTGGGACTAGATCCAGATACGCAGTATTTT.

The V and J genes are TRBV12-3 or TRBV12-4 and TRBJ1-1; 8 bases align to TRBD1. Trimming removed 0 bases from V and 10 bases from J; junction bases left unmatched: 4. This CDR3 comprises 13 residues. CDR3 amino acids: CASSLARQGRAFF. In DNA form, the CDR3 reads TGTGCCAGCAGTTTAGCTCGACAGGGGCGAGCTTTCTTT.

This sequence joins TRBV30 and TRBJ2-1; 7 bases fit TRBD1. The CDR3 runs 13 residues. Trimming cost V 4 bases and J 5 bases; bases outside gene matches: 5. Germline V CDR1 and CDR2: GTSNPN, SVGIG (reference sequence). Here the CDR3 DNA reads TGTGCCTGGACAATACAGGGGAACAATGAGCAGTTCTTC. Amino acid sequence: CAWTIQGNNEQFF.

This sequence joins TRBV5-1 and TRBJ2-7; 8 nucleotides agree with TRBD1. In germline, CDR1 is SGHRS, CDR2 YFSETQ. V gave up 2 bases and J gave up 6 bases; unmatched junction bases: 10. The CDR3 has 15 residues. The CDR3 DNA reads TGCGCCAGCAGCTTTACAGGGACAGGCATAGGCGAGCAGTACTTC. The encoded protein is CASSFTGTGIGEQYF.

CDR3 sequence reads: CASSLTGLNIQYF. CDR3 sequence (DNA): TGTGCCAGCAGCTTGACGGGGCTAAACATTCAGTACTTC. The chain is built from TRBV7-9 and TRBJ2-4; D may correspond to TRBD1 or TRBD2 (5 bases each). V lost 3 bases and J lost 6, with 9 bases in between. This CDR3 has 13 amino acids. The germline V gene encodes CDR1 SEHNR and CDR2 FQNEAQ (reference sequence).

The chain links TRBV7-9 to TRBJ2-1, with 9 nucleotides matching TRBD1. Germline loops: CDR1 SEHNR, CDR2 FQNEAQ (reference sequence). V lost 10 bases and J lost 4; bases outside the gene matches: 5. This CDR3 is 13 amino acids long. For the CDR3, the DNA is TGTGCCATCACAGGGGGCCTTTACAATGAGCAGTTCTTC. This gives the protein CAITGGLYNEQFF.

The V call is TRBV21-1, the J call TRBJ2-5; TRBD1, the table's D call, was not compared with the DNA. TRBV21-1 is a documented pseudogene. The CDR3 extends over 15 amino acids. The CDR3 spells CASSPFVRGYETQYF. DNA for the CDR3: TGTGCCAGCAGCCCCTTCGTTAGGGGCTATGAGACCCAGTACTTC.

The V gene is TRBV7-8, the J gene TRBJ2-1; 10 bases are a match to TRBD2. This CDR3 is built from 16 residues. With V trimmed by 4 bases and J by 2 bases, 5 bases remained unmatched. Germline V lookup: CDR1 SGHVS, CDR2 FQNEAQ. The CDR3 sequence is CASSSYSGGTYNEQFF. The CDR3 DNA reads TGTGCCAGCAGCTCCTATAGCGGGGGGACCTACAATGAGCAGTTCTTC.

The chain is built from TRBV5-6 and TRBJ2-1; TRBD1 aligns across 8 bases. The J segment lost 0 bases and the V segment lost 4 bases, leaving 3 bases of the junction unmatched. The CDR3 consists of 15 residues. Germline CDR1 and CDR2: SGHDT and YYEEEE. The DNA of the CDR3 is TGTGCCAGCAGCCGGACAGGGATCTCCTACAATGAGCAGTTCTTC. The encoded protein is CASSRTGISYNEQFF.